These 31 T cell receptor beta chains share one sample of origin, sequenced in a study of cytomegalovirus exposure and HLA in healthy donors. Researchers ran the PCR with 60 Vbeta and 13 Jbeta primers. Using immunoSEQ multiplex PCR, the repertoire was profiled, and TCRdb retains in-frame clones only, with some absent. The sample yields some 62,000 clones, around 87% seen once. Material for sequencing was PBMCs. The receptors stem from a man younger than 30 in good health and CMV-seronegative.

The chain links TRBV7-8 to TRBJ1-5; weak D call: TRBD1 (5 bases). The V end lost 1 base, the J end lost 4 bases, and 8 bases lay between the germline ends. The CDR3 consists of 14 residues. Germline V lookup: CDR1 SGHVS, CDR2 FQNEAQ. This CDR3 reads CASSLETANQPQHF. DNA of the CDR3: TGTGCCAGCAGCTTAGAGACAGCTAATCAGCCCCAGCATTTT.

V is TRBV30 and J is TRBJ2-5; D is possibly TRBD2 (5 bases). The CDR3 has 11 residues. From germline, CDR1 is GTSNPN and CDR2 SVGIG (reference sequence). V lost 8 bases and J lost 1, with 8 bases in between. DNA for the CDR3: TGTGCCCGAGGGAGCCAAGAGACCCAGTACTTC. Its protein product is CARGSQETQYF.

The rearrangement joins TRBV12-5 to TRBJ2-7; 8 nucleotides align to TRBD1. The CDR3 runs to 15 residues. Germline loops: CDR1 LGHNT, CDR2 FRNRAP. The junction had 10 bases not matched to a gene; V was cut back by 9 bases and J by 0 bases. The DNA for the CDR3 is TGTGCTAGCTCTCCTGCGGGGACAGGCTCCTACGAGCAGTACTTC. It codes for CASSPAGTGSYEQYF.

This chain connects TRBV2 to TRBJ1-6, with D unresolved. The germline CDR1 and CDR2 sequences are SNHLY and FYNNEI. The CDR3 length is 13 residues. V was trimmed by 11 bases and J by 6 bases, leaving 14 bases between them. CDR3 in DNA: TGTGCCCGCCGCGGGATGGTTAATTCACCCCTCCACTTT. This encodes CARRGMVNSPLHF.

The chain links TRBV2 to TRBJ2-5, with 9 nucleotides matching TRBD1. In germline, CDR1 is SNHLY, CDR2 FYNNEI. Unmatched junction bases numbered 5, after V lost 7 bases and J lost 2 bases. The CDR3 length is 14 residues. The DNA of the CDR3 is TGTGCCAGCACCAACAGGGGGCAGCAAGAGACCCAGTACTTC. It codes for CASTNRGQQETQYF.

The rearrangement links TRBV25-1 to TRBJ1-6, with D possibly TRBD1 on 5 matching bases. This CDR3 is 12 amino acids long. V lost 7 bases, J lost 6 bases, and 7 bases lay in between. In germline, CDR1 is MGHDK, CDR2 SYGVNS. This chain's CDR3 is CASTDSNSPLHF. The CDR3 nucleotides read TGTGCCAGCACCGACAGTAATTCACCCCTCCACTTT.

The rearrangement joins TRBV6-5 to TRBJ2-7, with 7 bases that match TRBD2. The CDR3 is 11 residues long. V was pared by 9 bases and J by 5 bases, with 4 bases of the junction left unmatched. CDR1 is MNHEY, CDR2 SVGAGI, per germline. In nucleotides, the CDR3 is TGTGCCAGGGGGGGGGAAAACGAGCAGTACTTC. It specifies CARGGENEQYF.

This CDR3 reads CAWRTGNYNEQFF. The CDR3 coding sequence is TGTGCCTGGAGGACAGGGAACTACAATGAGCAGTTCTTC. The J gene is TRBJ2-1, the V gene TRBV30; the match to TRBD1 covers 7 bases. This CDR3 region has 13 residues. CDR1 is GTSNPN and CDR2 is SVGIG in the germline V gene (reference sequence). Trimming cost V 3 bases and J 3 bases; bases outside gene matches: 2. Based on the CDR3 plus reference TRBV30 and TRBJ2-1, the full variable domain is SQTIHQWPATLVQPVGSPLSLECTVEGTSNPNLYWYRQAAGRGLQLLFYSVGIGQISSEVPQNLSASRPQDRQFILSSKKLLLSDSGFYLCAWRTGNYNEQFFGPGTRLTVL.

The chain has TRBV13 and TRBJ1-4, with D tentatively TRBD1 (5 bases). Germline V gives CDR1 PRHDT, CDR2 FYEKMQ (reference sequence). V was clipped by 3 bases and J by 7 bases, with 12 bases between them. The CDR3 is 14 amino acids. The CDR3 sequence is CASSFRGQGEKLFF. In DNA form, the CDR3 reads TGTGCCAGCAGCTTTAGGGGCCAAGGTGAAAAACTGTTTTTT. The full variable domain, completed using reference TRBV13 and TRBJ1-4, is AAGVIQSPRHLIKEKRETATLKCYPIPRHDTVYWYQQGPGQDPQFLISFYEKMQSDKGSIPDRFSAQQFSDYHSELNMSSLELGDSALYFCASSFRGQGEKLFFGSGTQLSVL.

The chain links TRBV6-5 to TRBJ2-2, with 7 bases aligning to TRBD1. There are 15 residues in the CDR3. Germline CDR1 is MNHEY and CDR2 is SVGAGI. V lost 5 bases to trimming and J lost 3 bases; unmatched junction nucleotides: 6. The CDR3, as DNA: TGTGCCAGCAGTACCCGGGACAGTTACACCGGGGAGCTGTTTTTT. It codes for CASSTRDSYTGELFF.

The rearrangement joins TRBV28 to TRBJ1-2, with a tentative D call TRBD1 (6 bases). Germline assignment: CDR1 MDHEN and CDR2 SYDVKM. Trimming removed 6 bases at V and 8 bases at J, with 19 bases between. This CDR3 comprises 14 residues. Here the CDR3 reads CASRQQGVAWGYTF. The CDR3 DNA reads TGTGCCAGCAGACAACAGGGTGTGGCTTGGGGCTACACCTTC.

The chain's CDR3 is CASRGTGYQPQHF. The CDR3 nucleotides are TGTGCCAGCAGGGGGACAGGGTATCAGCCCCAGCATTTT. This chain connects TRBV2 to TRBJ1-5; 9 nucleotides agree with TRBD1. The CDR3 is made up of 13 amino acids. J gave up 5 bases and V 6 bases, and 2 bases lay outside the gene matches. Germline V gene sequence: CDR1 SNHLY, CDR2 FYNNEI.

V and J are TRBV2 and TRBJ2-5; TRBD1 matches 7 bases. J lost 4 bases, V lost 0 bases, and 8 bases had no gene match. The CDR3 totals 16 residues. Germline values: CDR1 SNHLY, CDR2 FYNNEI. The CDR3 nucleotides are TGTGCCAGCAGTGAAGCGCTTCAAGGGGGCGGAGAGACCCAGTACTTC. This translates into CASSEALQGGGETQYF.

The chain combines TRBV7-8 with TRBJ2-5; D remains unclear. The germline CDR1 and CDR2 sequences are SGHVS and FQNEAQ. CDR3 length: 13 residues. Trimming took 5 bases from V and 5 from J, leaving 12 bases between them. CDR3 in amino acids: CASSAASEETQYF. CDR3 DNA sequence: TGTGCCAGCAGCGCCGCTTCGGAGGAGACCCAGTACTTC.

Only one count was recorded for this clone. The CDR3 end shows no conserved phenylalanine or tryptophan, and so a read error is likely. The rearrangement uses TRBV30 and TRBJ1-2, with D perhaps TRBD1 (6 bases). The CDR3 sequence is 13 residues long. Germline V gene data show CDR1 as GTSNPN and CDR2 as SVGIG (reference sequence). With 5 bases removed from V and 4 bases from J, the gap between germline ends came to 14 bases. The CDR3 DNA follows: TGTGCCTGGGCGGTCGGGACAAGCTATGGCTACACCGTC. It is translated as CAWAVGTSYGYTV.

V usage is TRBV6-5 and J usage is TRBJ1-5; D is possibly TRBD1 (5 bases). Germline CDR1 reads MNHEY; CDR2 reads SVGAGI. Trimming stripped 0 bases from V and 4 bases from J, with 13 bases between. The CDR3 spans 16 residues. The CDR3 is CASSYSSRGSNQPQHF. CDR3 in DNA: TGTGCCAGCAGTTACTCGAGTAGGGGATCTAATCAGCCCCAGCATTTT.

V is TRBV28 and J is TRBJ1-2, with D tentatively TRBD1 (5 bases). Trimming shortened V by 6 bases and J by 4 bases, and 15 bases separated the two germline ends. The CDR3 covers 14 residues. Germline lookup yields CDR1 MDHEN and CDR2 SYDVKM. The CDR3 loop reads CASSSIGETYGYTF. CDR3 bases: TGTGCCAGCAGCAGCATAGGGGAAACCTATGGCTACACCTTC.

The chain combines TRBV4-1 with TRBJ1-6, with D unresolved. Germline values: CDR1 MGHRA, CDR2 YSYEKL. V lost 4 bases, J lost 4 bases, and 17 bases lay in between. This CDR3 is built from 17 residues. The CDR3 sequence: CASSPGPQEGYNSPLHF. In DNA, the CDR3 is TGCGCCAGCAGCCCCGGGCCCCAAGAGGGATATAATTCACCCCTCCACTTT.

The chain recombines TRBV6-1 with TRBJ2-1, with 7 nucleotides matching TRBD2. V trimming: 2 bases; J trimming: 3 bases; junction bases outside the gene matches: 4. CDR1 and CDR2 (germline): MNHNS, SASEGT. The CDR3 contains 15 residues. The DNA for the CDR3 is TGTGCCAGCAGTGAACAGTCTAGCGGCTACAATGAGCAGTTCTTC. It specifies CASSEQSSGYNEQFF.

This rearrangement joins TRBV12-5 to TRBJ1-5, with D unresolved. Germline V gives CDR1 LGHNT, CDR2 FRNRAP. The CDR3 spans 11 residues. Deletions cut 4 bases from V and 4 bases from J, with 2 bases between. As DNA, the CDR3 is TGTGCTAGTGGTTCGAATCAGCCCCAGCATTTT. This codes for CASGSNQPQHF.

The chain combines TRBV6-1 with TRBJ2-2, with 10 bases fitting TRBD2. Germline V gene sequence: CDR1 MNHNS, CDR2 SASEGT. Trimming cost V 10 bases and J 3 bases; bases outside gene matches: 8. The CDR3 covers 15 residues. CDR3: CATLPLAGDTGELFF. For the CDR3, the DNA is TGTGCCACCCTACCTCTAGCGGGGGACACCGGGGAGCTGTTTTTT.

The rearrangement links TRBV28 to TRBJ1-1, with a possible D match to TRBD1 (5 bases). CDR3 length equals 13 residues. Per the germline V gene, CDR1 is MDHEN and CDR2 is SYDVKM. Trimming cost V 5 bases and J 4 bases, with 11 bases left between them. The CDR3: CASSGSGITEAFF. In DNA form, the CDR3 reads TGTGCCAGCAGTGGATCAGGGATCACTGAAGCTTTCTTT.

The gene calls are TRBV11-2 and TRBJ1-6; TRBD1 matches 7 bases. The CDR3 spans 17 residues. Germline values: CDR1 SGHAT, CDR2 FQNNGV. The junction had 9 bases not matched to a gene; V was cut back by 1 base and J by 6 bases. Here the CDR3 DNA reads TGTGCCAGCAGCTTAGTGGGCCAGGGGGTTATTAATTCACCCCTCCACTTT. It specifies CASSLVGQGVINSPLHF.

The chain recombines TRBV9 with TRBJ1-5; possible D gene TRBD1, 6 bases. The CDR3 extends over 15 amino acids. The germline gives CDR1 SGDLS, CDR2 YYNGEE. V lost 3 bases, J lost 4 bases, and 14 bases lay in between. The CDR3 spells CASSAQGGGNQPQHF. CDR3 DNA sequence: TGTGCCAGCAGCGCACAGGGTGGGGGAAATCAGCCCCAGCATTTT.

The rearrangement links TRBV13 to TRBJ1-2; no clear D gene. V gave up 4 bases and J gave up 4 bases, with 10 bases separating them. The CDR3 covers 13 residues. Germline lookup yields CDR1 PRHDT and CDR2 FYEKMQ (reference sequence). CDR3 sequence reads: CASSSRRSYGYTF. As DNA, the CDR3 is TGTGCCAGCAGCTCGCGGCGCAGCTATGGCTACACCTTC.

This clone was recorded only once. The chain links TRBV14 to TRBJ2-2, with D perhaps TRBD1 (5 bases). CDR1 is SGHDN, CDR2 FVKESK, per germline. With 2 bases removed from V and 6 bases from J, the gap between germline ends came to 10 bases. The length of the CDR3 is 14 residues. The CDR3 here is CASSQLRVPGELFF. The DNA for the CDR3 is TGTGCCAGCAGCCAACTCAGGGTTCCCGGGGAGCTGTTTTTT. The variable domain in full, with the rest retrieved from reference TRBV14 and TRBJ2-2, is EAGVTQFPSHSVIEKGQTVTLRCDPISGHDNLYWYRRVMGKEIKFLLHFVKESKQDESGMPNNRFLAERTGGTYSTLKVQPAELEDSGVYFCASSQLRVPGELFFGEGSRLTVL.

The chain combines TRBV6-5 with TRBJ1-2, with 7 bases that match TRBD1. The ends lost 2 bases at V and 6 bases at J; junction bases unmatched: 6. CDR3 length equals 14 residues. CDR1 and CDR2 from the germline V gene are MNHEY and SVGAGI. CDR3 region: CASSYEGAIDGYTF. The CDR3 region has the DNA TGTGCCAGCAGTTACGAGGGGGCGATTGATGGCTACACCTTC.

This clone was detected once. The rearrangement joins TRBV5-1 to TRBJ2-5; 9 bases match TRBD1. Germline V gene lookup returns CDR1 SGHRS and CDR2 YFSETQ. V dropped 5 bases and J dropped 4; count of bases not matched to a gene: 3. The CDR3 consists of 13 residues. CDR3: CASRGQGPETQYF. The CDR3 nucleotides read TGCGCCAGCAGGGGACAGGGACCAGAGACCCAGTACTTC.

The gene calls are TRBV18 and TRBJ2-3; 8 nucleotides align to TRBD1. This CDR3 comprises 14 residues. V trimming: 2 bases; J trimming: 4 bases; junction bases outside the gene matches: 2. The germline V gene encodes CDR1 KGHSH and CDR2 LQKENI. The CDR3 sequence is CASSPEQGADTQYF. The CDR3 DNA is TGTGCCAGCTCACCAGAACAGGGGGCAGATACGCAGTATTTT.

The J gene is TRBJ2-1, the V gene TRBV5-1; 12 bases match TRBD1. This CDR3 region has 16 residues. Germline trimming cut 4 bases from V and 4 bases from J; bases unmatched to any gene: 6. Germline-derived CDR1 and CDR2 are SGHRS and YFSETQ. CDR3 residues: CASSPGTGGAYNEQFF. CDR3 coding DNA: TGCGCCAGCAGCCCCGGGACAGGGGGCGCATACAATGAGCAGTTCTTC.

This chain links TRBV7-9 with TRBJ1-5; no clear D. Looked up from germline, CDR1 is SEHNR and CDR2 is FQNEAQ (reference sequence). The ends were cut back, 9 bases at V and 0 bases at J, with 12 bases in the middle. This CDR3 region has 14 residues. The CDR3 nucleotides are TGTGCCAGTGGGAGTCCTAATAGCAATCAGCCCCAGCATTTT. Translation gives CASGSPNSNQPQHF. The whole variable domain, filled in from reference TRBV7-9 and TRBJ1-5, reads DTGVSQNPRHKITKRGQNVTFRCDPISEHNRLYWYRQTLGQGPEFLTYFQNEAQLEKSRLLSDRFSAERPKGSFSTLEIQRTEQGDSAMYLCASGSPNSNQPQHFGDGTRLSIL.